A single sample is the source of the 4 T cell receptor beta chains below, sequenced in a study of spatial heterogeneity in lung cancer. Time point given: sample taken at primary tumor resection. TCRdb reanalysed the 5' RACE reads using MiXCR and keeps one entry per CDR3 protein. The table includes under 950 distinct CDR3 sequences, about a third detected once. The material sequenced was normal lung tissue next to the tumor, taken at surgery. The receptors come from a male donor with early-stage non-small cell lung cancer.

The count of this clonotype is one. CDR3 residues: CASSQLTSGNEQFF. The CDR3 nucleotides read TGTGCCAGCAGCCAGCTGACTAGCGGCAATGAGCAGTTCTTC. The chain couples TRBV3-1 to TRBJ2-1, with TRBD2 identical over 9 bases. There are 14 residues in the CDR3. Losses at the gene ends were 3 bases for V and 6 bases for J; bases not matched to a gene: 3. In germline, CDR1 is LGHDT, CDR2 YNNKEL (reference sequence).

V usage is TRBV14 and J usage is TRBJ2-1, with 11 bases fitting TRBD2. Germline values: CDR1 SGHDN, CDR2 FVKESK. The CDR3 extends over 17 amino acids. The V segment lost 4 bases and the J segment 2 bases; nucleotides outside the gene matches: 7. This CDR3 is CASSRQGTSGPYNEQFF. The CDR3 nucleotides are TGTGCCAGCAGCCGACAGGGGACTAGCGGACCCTACAATGAGCAGTTCTTC.

This clonotype came up a few times. V gene TRBV10-3 combines with J gene TRBJ2-5; 9 bases are shared with TRBD1. In germline, CDR1 is ENHRY, CDR2 SYGVKD. J lost 6 bases, V lost 8 bases, and 7 bases had no gene match. This CDR3 has 13 residues. The CDR3 sequence is CAISRDREQTQYF. The CDR3 bases are TGTGCCATCTCCCGGGACAGGGAACAGACCCAGTACTTC.

This clonotype was observed a handful of times. The CDR3 bases are TGTGCCAGCAGCGCCCAGACAGGGCTGTCGGACAATGAGCAGTTCTTC. Its protein product is CASSAQTGLSDNEQFF. The genes are TRBV5-6 and TRBJ2-1; 7 nucleotides align to TRBD1. The CDR3 is made up of 16 amino acids. Trimming at V came to 4 bases and at J to 5 bases, leaving 12 bases not matched to a gene. Germline loops: CDR1 SGHDT, CDR2 YYEEEE.